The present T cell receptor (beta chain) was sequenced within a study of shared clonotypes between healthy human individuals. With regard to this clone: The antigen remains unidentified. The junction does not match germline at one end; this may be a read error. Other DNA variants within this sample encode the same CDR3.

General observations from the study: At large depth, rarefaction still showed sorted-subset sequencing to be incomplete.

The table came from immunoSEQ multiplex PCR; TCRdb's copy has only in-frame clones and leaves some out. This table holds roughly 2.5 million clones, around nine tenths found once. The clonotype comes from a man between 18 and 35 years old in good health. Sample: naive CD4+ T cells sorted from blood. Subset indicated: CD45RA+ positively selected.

The CDR3 coding sequence is TGTGCTAGCAGCTTGGGACAGGGAGGCACCGGGGAGCTGTTTTTT. Translated: CASSLGQGGTGELFF. The chain recombines TRBV7-7 with TRBJ2-2; 9 bases are a match to TRBD1. The CDR3 consists of 15 residues. Germline V gene data show CDR1 as SSHAT and CDR2 as FNYEAQ (reference sequence).